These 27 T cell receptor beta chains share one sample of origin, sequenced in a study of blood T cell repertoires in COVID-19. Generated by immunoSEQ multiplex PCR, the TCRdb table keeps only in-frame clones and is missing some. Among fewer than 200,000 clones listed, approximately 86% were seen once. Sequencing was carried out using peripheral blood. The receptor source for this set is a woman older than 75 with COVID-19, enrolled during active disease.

The CDR3 nucleotides read TGTGCCAGCAGCCCCGGTGGCAGGGACACTGAAGCTTTCTTT. It encodes CASSPGGRDTEAFF. The chain links TRBV11-3 to TRBJ1-1; D is possibly TRBD1 (5 bases). CDR3 size: 14 residues. Germline-derived CDR1 and CDR2 are SGHNT and YENEEA. The ends were cut back, 5 bases at V and 3 bases at J, with 13 bases in the middle.

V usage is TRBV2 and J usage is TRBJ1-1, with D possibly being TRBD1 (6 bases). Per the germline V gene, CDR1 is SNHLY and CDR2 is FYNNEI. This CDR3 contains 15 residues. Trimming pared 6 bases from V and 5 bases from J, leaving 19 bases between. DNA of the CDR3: TGTGCCAGCAGGGCGGACAGTTGGGCGGCGACTGAAGCTTTCTTT. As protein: CASRADSWAATEAFF.

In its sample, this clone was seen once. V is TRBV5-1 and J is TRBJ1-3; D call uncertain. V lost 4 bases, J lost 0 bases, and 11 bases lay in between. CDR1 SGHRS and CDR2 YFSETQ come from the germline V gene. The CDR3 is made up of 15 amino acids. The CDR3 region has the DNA TGCGCCAGCAGCCAGGTGGGGAGCTCTGGAAACACCATATATTTT. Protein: CASSQVGSSGNTIYF.

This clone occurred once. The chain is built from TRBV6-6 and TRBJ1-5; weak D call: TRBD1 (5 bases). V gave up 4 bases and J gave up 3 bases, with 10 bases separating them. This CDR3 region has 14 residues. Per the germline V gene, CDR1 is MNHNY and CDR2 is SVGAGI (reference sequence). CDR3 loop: CASSSQGYNQPQHF. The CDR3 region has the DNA TGTGCCAGCAGTTCCCAGGGATACAATCAGCCCCAGCATTTT.

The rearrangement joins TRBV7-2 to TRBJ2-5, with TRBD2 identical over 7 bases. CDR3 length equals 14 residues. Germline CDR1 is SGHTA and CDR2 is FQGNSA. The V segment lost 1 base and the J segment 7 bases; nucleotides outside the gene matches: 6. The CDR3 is CASSLEGPGGTQYF. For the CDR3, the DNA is TGTGCCAGCAGCTTAGAGGGTCCGGGGGGGACCCAGTACTTC.

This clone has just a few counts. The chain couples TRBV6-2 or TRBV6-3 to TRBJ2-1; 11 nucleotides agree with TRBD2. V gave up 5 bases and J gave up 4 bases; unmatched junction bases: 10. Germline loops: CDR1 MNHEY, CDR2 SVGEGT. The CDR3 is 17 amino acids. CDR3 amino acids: CASSNFRRTSGYNEQFF. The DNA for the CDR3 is TGTGCCAGCAGTAACTTTAGGAGGACTAGCGGGTACAATGAGCAGTTCTTC.

The CDR3 loop reads CASSFGRGASSYNEQFF. DNA of the CDR3: TGTGCCAGCAGTTTCGGGCGGGGGGCGAGCTCCTACAATGAGCAGTTCTTC. The V and J genes are TRBV27 and TRBJ2-1; 8 nucleotides match TRBD2. With 3 bases clipped from V and 0 bases from J, the junction kept 7 bases outside the gene matches. The length of the CDR3 is 17 residues. CDR1 is MNHEY and CDR2 is SMNVEV in the germline V gene (reference sequence).

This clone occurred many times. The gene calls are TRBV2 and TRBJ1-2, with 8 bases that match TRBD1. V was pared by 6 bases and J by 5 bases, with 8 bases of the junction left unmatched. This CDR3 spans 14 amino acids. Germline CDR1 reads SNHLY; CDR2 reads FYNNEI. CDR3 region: CASRKQTGAYGYTF. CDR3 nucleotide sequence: TGTGCCAGCAGGAAACAGACAGGGGCGTATGGCTACACCTTC.

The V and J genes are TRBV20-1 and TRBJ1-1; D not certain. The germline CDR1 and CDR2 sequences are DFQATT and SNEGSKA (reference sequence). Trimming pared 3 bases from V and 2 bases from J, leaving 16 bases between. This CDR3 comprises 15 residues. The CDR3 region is CSASGFGSGNTEAFF. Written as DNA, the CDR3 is TGCAGTGCTAGTGGATTCGGCTCGGGAAACACTGAAGCTTTCTTT.

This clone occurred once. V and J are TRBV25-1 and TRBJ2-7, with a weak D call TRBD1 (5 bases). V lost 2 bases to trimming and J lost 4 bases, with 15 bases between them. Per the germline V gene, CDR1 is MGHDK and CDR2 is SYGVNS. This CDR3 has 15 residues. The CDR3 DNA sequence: TGTGCCAGCAGTGAAGTGGGCAGGGCGAGTTACGAGCAGTACTTC. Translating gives CASSEVGRASYEQYF.

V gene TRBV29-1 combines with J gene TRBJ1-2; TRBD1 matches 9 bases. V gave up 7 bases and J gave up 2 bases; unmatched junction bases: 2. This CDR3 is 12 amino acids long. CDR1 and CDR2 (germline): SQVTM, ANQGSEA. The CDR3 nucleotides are TGCAGCGGGGGGACAGGGAACTATGGCTACACCTTC. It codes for CSGGTGNYGYTF.

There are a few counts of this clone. CDR3 nucleotides: TGTGCCAGCAGCCAGGGACTAGCGGGAGGCCAGGGGTTCTTC. This codes for CASSQGLAGGQGFF. The chain couples TRBV3-1 (or the pseudogene TRBV3-2) to TRBJ2-1; 15 nucleotides agree with TRBD2. Germline-derived CDR1 and CDR2 are LGHDT and YNNKEL (reference sequence). V lost 3 bases and J lost 15; bases outside the gene matches: 6. This CDR3 spans 14 amino acids.

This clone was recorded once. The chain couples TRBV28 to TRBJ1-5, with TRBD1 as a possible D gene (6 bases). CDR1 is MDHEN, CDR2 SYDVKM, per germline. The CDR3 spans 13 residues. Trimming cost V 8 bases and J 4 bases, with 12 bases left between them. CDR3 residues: CASGTRINQPQHF. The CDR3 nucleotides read TGTGCCAGCGGGACACGGATAAATCAGCCCCAGCATTTT.

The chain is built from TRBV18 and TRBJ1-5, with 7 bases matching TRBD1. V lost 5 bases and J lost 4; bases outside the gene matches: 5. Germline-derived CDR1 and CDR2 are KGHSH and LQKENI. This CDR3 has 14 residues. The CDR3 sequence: CASSTGDGNQPQHF. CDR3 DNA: TGTGCCAGCTCAACAGGGGATGGTAATCAGCCCCAGCATTTT.

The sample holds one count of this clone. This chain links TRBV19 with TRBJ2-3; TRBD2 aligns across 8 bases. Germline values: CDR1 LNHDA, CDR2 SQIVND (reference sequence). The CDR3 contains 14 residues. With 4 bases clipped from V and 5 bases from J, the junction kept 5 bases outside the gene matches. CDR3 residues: CASSTGGLGDTQYF. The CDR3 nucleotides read TGTGCCAGTAGTACGGGGGGACTAGGAGATACGCAGTATTTT.

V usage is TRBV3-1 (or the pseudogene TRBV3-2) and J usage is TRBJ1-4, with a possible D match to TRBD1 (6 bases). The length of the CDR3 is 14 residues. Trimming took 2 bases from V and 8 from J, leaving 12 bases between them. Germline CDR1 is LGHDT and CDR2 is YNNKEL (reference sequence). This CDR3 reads CASSQSDSSEKLFF. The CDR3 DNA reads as TGTGCCAGCAGCCAATCGGACAGCTCCGAAAAACTGTTTTTT.

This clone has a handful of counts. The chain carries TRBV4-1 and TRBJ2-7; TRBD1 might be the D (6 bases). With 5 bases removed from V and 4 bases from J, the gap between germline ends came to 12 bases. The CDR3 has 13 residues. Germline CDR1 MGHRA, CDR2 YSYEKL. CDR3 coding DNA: TGCGCCAGCAGCTTTCAGGGGTTGTACGAGCAGTACTTC. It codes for CASSFQGLYEQYF.

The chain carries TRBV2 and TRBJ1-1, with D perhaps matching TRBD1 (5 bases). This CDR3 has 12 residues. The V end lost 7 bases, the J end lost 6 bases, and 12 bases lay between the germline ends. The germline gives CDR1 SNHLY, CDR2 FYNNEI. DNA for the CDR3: TGTGCCAGCACCAAAGGGGTCCCTGAAGCTTTCTTT. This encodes CASTKGVPEAFF.

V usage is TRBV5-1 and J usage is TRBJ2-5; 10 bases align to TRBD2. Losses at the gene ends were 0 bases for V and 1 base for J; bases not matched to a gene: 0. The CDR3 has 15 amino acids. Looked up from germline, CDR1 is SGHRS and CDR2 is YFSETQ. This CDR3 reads CASSLGTSGQETQYF. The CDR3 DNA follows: TGCGCCAGCAGCTTGGGGACTAGCGGCCAAGAGACCCAGTACTTC.

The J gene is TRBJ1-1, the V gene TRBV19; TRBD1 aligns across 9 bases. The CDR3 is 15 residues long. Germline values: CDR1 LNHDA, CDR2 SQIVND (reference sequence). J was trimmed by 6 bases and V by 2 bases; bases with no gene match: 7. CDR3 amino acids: CASSIPGQGKAEAFF. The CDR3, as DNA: TGTGCCAGTAGTATACCGGGACAGGGAAAGGCTGAAGCTTTCTTT. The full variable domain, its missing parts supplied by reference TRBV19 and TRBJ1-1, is DGGITQSPKYLFRKEGQNVTLSCEQNLNHDAMYWYRQDPGQGLRLIYYSQIVNDFQKGDIAEGYSVSREKKESFPLTVTSAQKNPTAFYLCASSIPGQGKAEAFFGQGTRLTVV.

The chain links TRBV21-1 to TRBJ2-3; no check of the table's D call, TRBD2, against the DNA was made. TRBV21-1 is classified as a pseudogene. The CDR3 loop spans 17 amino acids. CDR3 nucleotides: TGTGCCAGCAGCAAAAAGGTAGCGGGAGGAGGCACAGATACGCAGTATTTT. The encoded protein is CASSKKVAGGGTDTQYF.

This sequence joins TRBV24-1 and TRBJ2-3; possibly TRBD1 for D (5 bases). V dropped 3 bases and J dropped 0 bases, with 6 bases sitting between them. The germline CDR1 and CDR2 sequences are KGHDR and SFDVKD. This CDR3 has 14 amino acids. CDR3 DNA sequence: TGTGCCACCAGTGATAGACAGAGCACAGATACGCAGTATTTT. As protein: CATSDRQSTDTQYF.

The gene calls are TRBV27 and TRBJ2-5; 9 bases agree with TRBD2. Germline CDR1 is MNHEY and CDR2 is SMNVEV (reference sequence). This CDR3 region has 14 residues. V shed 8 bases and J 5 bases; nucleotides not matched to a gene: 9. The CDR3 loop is CASVWRGGGETQYF. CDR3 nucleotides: TGTGCCAGCGTATGGCGGGGGGGCGGGGAGACCCAGTACTTC.

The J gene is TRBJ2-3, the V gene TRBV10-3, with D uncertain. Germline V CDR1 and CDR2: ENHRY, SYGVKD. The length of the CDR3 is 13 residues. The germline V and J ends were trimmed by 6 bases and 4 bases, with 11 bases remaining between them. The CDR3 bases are TGTGCCATCAGAGAATTAGTCTCAGATACGCAGTATTTT. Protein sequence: CAIRELVSDTQYF.

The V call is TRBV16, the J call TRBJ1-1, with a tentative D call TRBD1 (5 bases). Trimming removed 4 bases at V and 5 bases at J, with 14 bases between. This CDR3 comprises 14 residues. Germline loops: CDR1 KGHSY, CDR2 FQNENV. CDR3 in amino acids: CASSPYSGITEAFF. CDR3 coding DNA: TGTGCCAGCAGCCCTTATTCAGGGATTACTGAAGCTTTCTTT. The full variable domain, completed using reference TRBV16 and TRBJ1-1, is GEEVAQTPKHLVRGEGQKAKLYCAPIKGHSYVFWYQQVLKNEFKFLISFQNENVFDETGMPKERFSAKCLPNSPCSLEIQATKLEDSAVYFCASSPYSGITEAFFGQGTRLTVV.

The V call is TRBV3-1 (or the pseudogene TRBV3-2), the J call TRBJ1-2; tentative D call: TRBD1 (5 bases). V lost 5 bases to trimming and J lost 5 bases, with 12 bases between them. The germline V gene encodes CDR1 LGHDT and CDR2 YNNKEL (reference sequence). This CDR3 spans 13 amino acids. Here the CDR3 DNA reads TGTGCCAGCAGCGGCGAGACAGTTTATGGCTACACCTTC. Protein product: CASSGETVYGYTF.

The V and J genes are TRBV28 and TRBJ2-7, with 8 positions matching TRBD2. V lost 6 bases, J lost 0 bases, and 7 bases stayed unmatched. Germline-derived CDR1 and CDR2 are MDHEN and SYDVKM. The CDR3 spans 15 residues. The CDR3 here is CASSPSGSFSYEQYF. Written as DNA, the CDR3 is TGTGCCAGCAGCCCTAGCGGGTCGTTCTCCTACGAGCAGTACTTC.